This T cell receptor (beta chain) was recovered during a study of tumor-infiltrating lymphocytes in primary liver carcinoma. Study results and caveats: Against blood, tumors held a significantly higher top-250-clone fraction (p = 0.039).

The CDR3 is 15 amino acids. Starting material of 500 to 600 ng total RNA yielded TCR beta cDNA via a constant-region primer. A slightly modified ARM-PCR protocol with three nested multiplex PCR rounds produced these TCR beta libraries. PCR rounds one and two used TRBV1-TRBV30 forward primers with a C-beta reverse primer for approximately 10 cycles each. TCRdb re-analysed the multiplex PCR reads in MiXCR, keeping a single row per CDR3 protein. This table has 300,000 to 350,000 distinct CDR3 sequences, around 60% appearing once. Notes on this clonotype: Its antigen is unknown. A read error is possible here, since a much larger clone lies one base away.

Blood RNA came from unsorted whole blood; germline DNA was also extracted. At sampling, these chronic HBV carriers had received no treatment. V gene TRBV12-3 or TRBV12-4 combines with J gene TRBJ1-4; TRBD1 is a possible D gene (6 bases). Sequenced input: peripheral blood. The receptor was derived from a man aged 35 to 55 with primary liver carcinoma and hepatitis B virus infection. As DNA, the CDR3 is TGTGCCAGCAGGGAACTGGGGGGCTTGGATGAAATACTGTTTTTT. Amino acids: CASRELGGLDEILFF.